The table lists the clone carrying this TCR beta chain with a few counts. Its target is unknown. The CDR3 is 15 residues long. Germline lookup yields CDR1 DFQATT and CDR2 SNEGSKA (reference sequence). V lost 5 bases and J 3 bases, leaving 19 bases between the germline ends. The data are from a study of blood T cells in healthy people across ages. Overall study findings and caveats: Naive CD4+ cells and diversity were both higher in long-lived donors than in aged donors. TCR beta diversity per million T cells fell roughly linearly with age. Unsorted PBMCs blocked a conclusive comparison of naive and antigen-experienced cells.

Through a sample-barcoded 5' primer and a J-beta primer mix, a second PCR was run for 7 to 11 cycles. TCRdb analysed the 5' RACE reads with MiXCR anew, one entry per CDR3 protein. This sample has about 1.7 million distinct CDR3 sequences; approximately 28% occur once, and the top ten carry over 7%. The material sequenced was blood. The clonotype comes from a woman in her twenties or thirties in good health. The chain recombines TRBV20-1 with TRBJ2-5; D unclear. This chain's CDR3 is CSAAGIREYEETQYF. CDR3 DNA: TGCAGTGCTGCCGGCATCAGAGAATACGAAGAGACCCAGTACTTC.